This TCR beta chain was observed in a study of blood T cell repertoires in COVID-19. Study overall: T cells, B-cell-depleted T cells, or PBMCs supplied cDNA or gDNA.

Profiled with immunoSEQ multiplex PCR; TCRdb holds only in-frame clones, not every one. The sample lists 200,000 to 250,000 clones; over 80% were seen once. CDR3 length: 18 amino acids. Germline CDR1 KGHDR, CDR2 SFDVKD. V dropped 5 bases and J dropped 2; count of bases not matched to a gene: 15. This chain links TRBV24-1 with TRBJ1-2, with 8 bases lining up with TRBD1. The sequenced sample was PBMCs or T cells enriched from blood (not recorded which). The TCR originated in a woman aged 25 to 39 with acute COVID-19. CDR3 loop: CATSVPRSDRERNYGYTF. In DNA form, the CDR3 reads TGTGCCACCAGTGTGCCTCGTTCGGACAGGGAAAGGAACTATGGCTACACCTTC.